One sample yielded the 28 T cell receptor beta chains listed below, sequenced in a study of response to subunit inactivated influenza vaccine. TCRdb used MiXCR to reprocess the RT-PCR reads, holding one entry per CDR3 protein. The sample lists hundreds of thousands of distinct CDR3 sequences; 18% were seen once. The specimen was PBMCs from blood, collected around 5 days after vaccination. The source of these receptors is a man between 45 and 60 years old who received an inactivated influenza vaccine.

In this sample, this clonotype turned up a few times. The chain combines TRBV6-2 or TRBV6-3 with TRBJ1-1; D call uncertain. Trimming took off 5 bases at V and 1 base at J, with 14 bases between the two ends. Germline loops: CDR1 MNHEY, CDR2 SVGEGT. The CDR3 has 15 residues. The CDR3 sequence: CASSHPGRGNTEAFF. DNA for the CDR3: TGTGCCAGCAGTCACCCTGGACGGGGGAACACTGAAGCTTTCTTT.

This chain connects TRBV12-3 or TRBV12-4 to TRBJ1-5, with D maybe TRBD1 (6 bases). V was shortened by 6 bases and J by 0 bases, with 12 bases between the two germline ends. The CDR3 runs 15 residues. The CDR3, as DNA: TGTGCCAGCAGGCCGACAGGAAATAGCAATCAGCCCCAGCATTTT. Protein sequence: CASRPTGNSNQPQHF.

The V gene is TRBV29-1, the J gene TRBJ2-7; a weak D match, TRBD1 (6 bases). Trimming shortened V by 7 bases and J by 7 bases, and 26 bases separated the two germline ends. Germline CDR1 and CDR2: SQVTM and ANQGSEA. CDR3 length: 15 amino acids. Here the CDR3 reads CSASIWDTRGPEQYF. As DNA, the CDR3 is TGCAGCGCATCGATATGGGACACCCGGGGTCCAGAGCAGTACTTC.

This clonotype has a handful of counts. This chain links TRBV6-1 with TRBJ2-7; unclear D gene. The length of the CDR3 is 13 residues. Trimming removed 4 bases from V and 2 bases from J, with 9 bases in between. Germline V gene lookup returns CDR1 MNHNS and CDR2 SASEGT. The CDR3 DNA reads TGTGCCAGCAGTGGTGACTGGGCCTACGAGCAGTACTTC. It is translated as CASSGDWAYEQYF.

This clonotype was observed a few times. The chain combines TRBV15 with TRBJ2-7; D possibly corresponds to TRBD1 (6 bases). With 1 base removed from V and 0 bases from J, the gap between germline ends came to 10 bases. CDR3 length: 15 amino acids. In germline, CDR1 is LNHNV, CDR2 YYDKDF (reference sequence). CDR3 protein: CATSRALDSSYEQYF. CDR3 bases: TGTGCCACCAGCAGAGCTTTGGACAGCTCCTACGAGCAGTACTTC.

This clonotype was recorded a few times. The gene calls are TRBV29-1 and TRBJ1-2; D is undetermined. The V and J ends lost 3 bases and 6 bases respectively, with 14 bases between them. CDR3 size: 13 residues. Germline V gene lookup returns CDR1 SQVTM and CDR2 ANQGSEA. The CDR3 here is CSVDGLDRDGYTF. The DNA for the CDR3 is TGCAGCGTTGACGGTCTGGATAGGGATGGCTACACCTTC.

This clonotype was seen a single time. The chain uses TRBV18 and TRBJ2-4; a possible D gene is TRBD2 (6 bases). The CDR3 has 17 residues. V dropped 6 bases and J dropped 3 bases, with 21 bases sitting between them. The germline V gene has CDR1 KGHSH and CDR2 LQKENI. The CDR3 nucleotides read TGTGCCAGCTCGACCCCATCTGGACTATCGGGCAAAAACATTCAGTACTTC. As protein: CASSTPSGLSGKNIQYF.

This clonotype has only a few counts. The CDR3 region is CASGFSNQPQHF. CDR3 DNA sequence: TGTGCCAGTGGGTTCAGCAATCAGCCCCAGCATTTT. The chain couples TRBV25-1 to TRBJ1-5; D uncertain. CDR3 length: 12 amino acids. V lost 9 bases to trimming and J lost 1 base, with 7 bases between them. Germline CDR1 reads MGHDK; CDR2 reads SYGVNS.

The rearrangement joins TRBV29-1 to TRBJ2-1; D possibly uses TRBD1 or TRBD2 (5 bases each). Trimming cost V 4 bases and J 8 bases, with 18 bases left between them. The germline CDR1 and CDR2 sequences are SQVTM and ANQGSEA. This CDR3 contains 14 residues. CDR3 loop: CSVGGRGPSYEQFF. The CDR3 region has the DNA TGCAGCGTTGGGGGTCGGGGCCCTAGCTATGAGCAGTTCTTC.

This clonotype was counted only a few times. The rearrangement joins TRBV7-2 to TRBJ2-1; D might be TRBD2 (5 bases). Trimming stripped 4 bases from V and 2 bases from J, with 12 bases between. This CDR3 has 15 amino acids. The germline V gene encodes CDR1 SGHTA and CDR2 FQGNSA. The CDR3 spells CASSSPPGTYNEQFF. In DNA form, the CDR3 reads TGTGCCAGCAGCTCACCCCCCGGGACCTACAATGAGCAGTTCTTC.

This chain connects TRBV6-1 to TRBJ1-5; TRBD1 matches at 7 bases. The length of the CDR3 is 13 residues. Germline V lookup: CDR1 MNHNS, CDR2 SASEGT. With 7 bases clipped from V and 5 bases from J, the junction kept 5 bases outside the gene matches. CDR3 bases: TGTGCCAGCACCTCCGGACAGGATCAGCCCCAGCATTTT. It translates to CASTSGQDQPQHF.

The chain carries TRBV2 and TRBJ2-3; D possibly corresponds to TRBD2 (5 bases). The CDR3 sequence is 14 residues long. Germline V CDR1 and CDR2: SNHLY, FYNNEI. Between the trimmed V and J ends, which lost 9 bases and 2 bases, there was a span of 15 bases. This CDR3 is CARLLGGLTDTQYF. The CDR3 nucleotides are TGTGCCAGACTCCTCGGCGGACTCACAGATACGCAGTATTTT.

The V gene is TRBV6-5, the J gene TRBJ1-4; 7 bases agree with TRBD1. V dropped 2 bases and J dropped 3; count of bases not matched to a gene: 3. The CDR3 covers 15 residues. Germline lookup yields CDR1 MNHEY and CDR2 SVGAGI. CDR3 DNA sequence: TGTGCCAGCAGTTACAGGGGGCTGGCTAATGAAAAACTGTTTTTT. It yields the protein CASSYRGLANEKLFF.

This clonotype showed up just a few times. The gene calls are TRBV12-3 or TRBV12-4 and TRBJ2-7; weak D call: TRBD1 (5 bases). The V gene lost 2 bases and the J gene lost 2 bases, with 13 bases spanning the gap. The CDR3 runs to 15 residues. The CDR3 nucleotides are TGTGCCAGCAGTTTAAGAGGCCAGGGTCCCTACGAGCAGTACTTC. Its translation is CASSLRGQGPYEQYF.

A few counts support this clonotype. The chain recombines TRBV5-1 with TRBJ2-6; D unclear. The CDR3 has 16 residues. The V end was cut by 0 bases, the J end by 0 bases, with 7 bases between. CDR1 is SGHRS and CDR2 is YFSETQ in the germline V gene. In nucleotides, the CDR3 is TGCGCCAGCAGCTTGGACGGCATCTCTGGGGCCAACGTCCTGACTTTC. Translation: CASSLDGISGANVLTF.

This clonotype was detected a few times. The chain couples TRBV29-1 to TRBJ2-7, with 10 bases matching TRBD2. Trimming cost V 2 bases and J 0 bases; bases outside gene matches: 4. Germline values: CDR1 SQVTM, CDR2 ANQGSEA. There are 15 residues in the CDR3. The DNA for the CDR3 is TGCAGCGTTGAAATCCCTAGCGGGGGCTCCTACGAGCAGTACTTC. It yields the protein CSVEIPSGGSYEQYF.

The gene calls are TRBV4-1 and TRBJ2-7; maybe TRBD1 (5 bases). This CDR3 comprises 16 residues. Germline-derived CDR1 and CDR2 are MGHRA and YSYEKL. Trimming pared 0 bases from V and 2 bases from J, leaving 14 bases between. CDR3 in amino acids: CASSQEEQGWTYEQYF. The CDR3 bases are TGCGCCAGCAGCCAAGAGGAGCAGGGTTGGACCTACGAGCAGTACTTC.

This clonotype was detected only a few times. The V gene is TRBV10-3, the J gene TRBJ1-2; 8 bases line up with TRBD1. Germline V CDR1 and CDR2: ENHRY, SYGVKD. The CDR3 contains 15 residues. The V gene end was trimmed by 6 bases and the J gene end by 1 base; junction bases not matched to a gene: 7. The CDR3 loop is CAIREKQGVNYGYTF. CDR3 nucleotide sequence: TGTGCCATCAGGGAGAAACAGGGGGTTAACTATGGCTACACCTTC.

CDR3 residues: CASSRGQGATGELFF. The DNA of the CDR3 is TGTGCCAGCAGCAGAGGACAGGGGGCCACCGGGGAGCTGTTTTTT. This rearrangement joins TRBV5-4 to TRBJ2-2; 11 nucleotides match TRBD1. J was trimmed by 4 bases and V by 4 bases; bases with no gene match: 3. The length of the CDR3 is 15 residues. CDR1 is SGHNT, CDR2 YYREEE, per germline (reference sequence). Drawing the rest from reference TRBV5-4 and TRBJ2-2, the complete variable domain is ETGVTQSPTHLIKTRGQQVTLRCSSQSGHNTVSWYQQALGQGPQFIFQYYREEENGRGNFPPRFSGLQFPNYSSELNVNALELDDSALYLCASSRGQGATGELFFGEGSRLTVL.

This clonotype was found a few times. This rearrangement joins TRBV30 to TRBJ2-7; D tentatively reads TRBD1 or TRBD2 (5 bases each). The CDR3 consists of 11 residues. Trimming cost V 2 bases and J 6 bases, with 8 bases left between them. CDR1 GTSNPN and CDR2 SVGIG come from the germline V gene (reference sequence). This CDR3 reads CAWSHGGEQYF. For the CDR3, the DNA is TGTGCCTGGAGTCATGGGGGCGAGCAGTACTTC.

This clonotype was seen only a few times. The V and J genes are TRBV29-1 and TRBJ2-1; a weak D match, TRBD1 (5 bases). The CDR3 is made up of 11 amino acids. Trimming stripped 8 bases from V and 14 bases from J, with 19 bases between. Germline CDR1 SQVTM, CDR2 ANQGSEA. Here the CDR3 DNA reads TGCAGCCTTACTTGGGGCGTCGATAAGTTCTTC. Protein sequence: CSLTWGVDKFF.

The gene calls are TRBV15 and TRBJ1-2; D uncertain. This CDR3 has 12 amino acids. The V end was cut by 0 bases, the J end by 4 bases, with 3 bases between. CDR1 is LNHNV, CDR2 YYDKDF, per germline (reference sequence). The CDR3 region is CATSRESYGYTF. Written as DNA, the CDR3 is TGTGCCACCAGCAGAGAAAGCTATGGCTACACCTTC. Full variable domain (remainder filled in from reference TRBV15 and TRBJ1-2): DAMVIQNPRYQVTQFGKPVTLSCSQTLNHNVMYWYQQKSSQAPKLLFHYYDKDFNNEADTPDNFQSRRPNTSFCFLDIRSPGLGDTAMYLCATSRESYGYTFGSGTRLTVV.

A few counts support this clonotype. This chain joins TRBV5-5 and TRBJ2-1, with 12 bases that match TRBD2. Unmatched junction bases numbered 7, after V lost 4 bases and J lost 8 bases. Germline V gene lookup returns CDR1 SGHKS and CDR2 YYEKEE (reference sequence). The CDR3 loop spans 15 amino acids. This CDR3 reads CASSTTSGGVDEQFF. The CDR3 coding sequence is TGTGCCAGCAGCACGACTAGCGGGGGAGTCGATGAGCAGTTCTTC.

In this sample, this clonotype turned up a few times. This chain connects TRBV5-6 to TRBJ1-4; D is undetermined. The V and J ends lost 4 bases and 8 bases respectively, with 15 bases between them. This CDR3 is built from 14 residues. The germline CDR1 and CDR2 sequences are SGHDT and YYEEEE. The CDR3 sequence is CASSAGTPREKLFF. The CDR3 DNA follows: TGTGCCAGCAGCGCGGGAACCCCAAGGGAAAAACTGTTTTTT.

Here the CDR3 reads CASSQDGASGGAGTQYF. In DNA form, the CDR3 reads TGTGCCAGCAGCCAAGATGGGGCTAGCGGGGGGGCCGGTACGCAGTATTTT. The V call is TRBV4-2, the J call TRBJ2-3; the match to TRBD2 covers 12 bases. The CDR3 covers 17 residues. With 0 bases clipped from V and 8 bases from J, the junction kept 9 bases outside the gene matches. CDR1 and CDR2 from the germline V gene are LGHNA and YNFKEQ.

This CDR3 reads CASSQEEGSSGELFF. Here the CDR3 DNA reads TGCGCCAGCAGCCAAGAAGAGGGATCTAGCGGGGAGCTGTTTTTT. The chain recombines TRBV4-3 with TRBJ2-2, with a tentative D call TRBD2 (5 bases). Germline loops: CDR1 LGHNA, CDR2 YSLEER. V was cut by 0 bases and J by 7 bases, with 12 bases left in between. The CDR3 length is 15 residues.

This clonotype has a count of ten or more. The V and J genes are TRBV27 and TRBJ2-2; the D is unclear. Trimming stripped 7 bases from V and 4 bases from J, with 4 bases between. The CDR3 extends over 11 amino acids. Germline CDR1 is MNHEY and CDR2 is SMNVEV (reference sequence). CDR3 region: CASTSTGELFF. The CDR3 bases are TGTGCCAGCACCAGCACCGGGGAGCTGTTTTTT.

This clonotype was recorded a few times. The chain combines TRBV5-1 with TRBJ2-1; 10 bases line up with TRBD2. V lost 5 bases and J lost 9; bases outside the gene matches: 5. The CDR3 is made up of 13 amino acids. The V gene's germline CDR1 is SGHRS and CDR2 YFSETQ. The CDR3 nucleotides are TGCGCCAGCAGAGCTAGCGGGGGCATTGAGCAGTTCTTC. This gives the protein CASRASGGIEQFF.